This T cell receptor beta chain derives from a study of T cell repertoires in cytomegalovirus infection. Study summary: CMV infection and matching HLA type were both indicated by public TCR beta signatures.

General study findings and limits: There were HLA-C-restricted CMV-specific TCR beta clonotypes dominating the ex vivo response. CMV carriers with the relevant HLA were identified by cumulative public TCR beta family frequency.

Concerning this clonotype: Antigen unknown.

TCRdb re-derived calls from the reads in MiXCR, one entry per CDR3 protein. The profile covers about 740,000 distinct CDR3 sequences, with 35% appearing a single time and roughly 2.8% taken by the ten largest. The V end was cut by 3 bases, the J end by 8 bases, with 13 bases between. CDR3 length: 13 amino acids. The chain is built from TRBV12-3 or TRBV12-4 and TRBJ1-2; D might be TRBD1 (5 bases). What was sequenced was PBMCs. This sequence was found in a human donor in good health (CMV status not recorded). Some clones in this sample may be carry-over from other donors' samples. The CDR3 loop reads CASSFRGSEGYTF. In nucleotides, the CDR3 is TGTGCCAGCAGTTTTAGGGGATCGGAAGGCTACACCTTC.